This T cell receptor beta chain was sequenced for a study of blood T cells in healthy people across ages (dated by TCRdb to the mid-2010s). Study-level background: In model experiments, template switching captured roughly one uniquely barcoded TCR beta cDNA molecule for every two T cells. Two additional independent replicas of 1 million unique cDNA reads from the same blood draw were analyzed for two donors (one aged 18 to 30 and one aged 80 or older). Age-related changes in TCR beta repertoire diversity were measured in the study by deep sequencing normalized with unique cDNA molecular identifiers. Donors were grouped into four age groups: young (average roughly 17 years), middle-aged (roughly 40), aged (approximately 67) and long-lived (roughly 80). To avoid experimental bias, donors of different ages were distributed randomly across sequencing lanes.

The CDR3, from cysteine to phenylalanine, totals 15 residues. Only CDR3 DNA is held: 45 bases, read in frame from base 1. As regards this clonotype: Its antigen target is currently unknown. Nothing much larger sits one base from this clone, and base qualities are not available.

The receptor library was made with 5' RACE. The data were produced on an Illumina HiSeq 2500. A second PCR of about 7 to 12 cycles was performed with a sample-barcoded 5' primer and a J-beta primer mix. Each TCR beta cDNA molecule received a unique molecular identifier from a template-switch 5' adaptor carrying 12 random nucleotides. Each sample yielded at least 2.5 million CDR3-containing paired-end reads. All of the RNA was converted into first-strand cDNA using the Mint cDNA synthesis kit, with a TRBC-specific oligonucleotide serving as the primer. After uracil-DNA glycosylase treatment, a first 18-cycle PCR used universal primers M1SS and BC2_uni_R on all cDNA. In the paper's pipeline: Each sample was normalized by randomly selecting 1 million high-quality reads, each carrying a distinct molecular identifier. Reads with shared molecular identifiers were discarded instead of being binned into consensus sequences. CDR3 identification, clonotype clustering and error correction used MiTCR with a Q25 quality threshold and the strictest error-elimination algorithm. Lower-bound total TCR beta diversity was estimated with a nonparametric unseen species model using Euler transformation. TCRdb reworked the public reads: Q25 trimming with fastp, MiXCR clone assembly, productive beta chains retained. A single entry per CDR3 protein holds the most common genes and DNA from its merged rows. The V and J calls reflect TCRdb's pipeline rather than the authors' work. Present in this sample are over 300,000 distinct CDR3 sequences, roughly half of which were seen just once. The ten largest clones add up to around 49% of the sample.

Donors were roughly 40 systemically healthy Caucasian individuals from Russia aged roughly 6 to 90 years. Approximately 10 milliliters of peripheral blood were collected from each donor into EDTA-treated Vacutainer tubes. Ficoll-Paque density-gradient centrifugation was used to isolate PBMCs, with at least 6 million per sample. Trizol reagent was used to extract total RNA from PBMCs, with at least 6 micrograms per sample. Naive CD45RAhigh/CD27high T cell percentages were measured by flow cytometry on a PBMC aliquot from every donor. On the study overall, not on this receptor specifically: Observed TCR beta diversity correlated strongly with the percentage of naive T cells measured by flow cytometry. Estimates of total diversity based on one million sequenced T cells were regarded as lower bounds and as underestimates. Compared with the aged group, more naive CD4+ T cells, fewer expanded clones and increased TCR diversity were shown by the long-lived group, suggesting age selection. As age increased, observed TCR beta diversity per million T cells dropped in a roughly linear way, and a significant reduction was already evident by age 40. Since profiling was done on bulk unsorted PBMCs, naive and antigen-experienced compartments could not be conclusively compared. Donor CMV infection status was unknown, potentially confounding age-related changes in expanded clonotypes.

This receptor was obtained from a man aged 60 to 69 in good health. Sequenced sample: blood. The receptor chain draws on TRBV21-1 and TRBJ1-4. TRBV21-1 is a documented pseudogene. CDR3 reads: CASSKALEGYEKLFF. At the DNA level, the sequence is TGTGCCAGCAGCAAAGCGCTTGAAGGGTACGAAAAACTGTTTTTT.